The TCR beta chain under discussion was sequenced for a study of OX40 agonist ivuxolimab in advanced cancers. Study details: Patients in the trial were receiving intravenous ivuxolimab every 2 weeks, at doses of 0.01 to 10 mg/kg. Study-wide results and caveats: In CD8+ T cells, expanded clones were on average more numerous than in CD4+. At doses 0.1 to 3.0 mg/kg, CD4+ and CD8+ clones expanded.

Sequenced by immunoSEQ multiplex PCR; TCRdb stores in-frame clones only, minus some. The repertoire holds 75,000 to 95,000 clones, with over 75% as singletons. In the case of this clone: What it binds is not known. This sample also contains other DNA sequences that code for the same CDR3.

The CDR3 sequence is 14 residues long. The J segment lost 4 bases and the V segment lost 2 bases, leaving 1 base of the junction unmatched. CDR1 is MNHEY and CDR2 is SVGAGI in the germline V gene. Baseline, cycle 4 day 1, and cycle 7 day 1 were the blood sampling points. This chain links TRBV6-5 with TRBJ2-7; 11 bases are shared with TRBD1. The origin of this receptor is an adult with an advanced solid tumor such as melanoma, head and neck, liver or kidney cancer. The source was CD4+ or CD8+ T cells sorted from blood, collected in a trial of the OX40 agonist ivuxolimab. CDR3 nucleotides: TGTGCCAGCAGTTACGGACAGGGGGCTTACGAGCAGTACTTC. It yields the protein CASSYGQGAYEQYF.